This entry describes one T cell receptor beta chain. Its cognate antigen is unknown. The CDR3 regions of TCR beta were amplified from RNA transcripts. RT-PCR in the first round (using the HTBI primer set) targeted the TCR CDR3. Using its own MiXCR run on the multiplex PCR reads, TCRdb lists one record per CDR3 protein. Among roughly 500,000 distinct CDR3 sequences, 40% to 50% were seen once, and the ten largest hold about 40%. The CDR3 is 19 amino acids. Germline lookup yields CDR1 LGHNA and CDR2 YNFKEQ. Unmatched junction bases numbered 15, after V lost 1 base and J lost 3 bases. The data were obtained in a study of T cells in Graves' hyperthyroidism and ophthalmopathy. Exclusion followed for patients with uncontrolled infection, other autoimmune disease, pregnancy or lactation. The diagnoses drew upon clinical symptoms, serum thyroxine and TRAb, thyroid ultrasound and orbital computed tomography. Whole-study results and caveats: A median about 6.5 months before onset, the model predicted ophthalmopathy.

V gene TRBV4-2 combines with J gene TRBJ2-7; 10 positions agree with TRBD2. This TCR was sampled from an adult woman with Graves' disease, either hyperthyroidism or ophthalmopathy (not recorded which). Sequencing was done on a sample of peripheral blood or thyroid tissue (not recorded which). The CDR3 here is CASSQAGVLAGEVYYEQYF. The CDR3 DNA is TGTGCCAGCAGCCAAGCCGGGGTGCTAGCGGGAGAGGTTTACTACGAGCAGTACTTC.